A selection of T cell receptor beta chains follows, all from one sample in a study of T cell changes during pregnancy in multiple sclerosis. Profiled with immunoSEQ multiplex PCR; TCRdb holds only in-frame clones, not every one. The sample carries approximately 120,000 clones, roughly 95% recorded once. The specimen comprised peripheral blood, sampled after pregnancy. The receptors come from a female donor with multiple sclerosis, enrolled in a pregnancy study. The CDR3 runs from the conserved cysteine through the conserved F or W. A D gene is named only where the DNA matches it firmly.

>TRBJ2-2|TRBV5-1|TRBD1
TGCGCCAGCAGCGTAGACAGGGGTACCGGGGAGCTGTTTTTT
CASSVDRGTGELFF
>TRBJ1-3|TRBV28|TRBD1
TGTGCCAGCAGTTCCCAACCGTCCGGGACAGGTTCTGGAAACACCATATATTTT
CASSSQPSGTGSGNTIYF
>TRBJ2-7|TRBV9|TRBD1
TGTGCCAGCAGCGTAGGGGGACAGGATCTCTACGAGCAGTACTTC
CASSVGGQDLYEQYF
>TRBJ2-5|TRBV9|NA
TGTGCCAGCAGCGTAGACTCTCACCAACTAGAGACCCAGTACTTC
CASSVDSHQLETQYF
>TRBJ2-1|TRBV5-1|TRBD1
TGCGCCACCACCCCCACAGGGGATACCTACAATGAGCAGTTCTTC
CATTPTGDTYNEQFF
>TRBJ1-2|TRBV5-6|NA
TGTGCCAGCAGCCACCCGCAGGGAATTCCCTATGGCTACACCTTC
CASSHPQGIPYGYTF
>TRBJ1-1|TRBV7-8|NA
TGTGCCAGCAGCTTAAGTTGGGGGCGAACTGAAGCTTTCTTT
CASSLSWGRTEAFF
>TRBJ1-1|TRBV28|TRBD1
TGTGCCAGCAGTTTATTTCCCTCCTTCGGGACAGGGAACACTGAAGCTTTCTTT
CASSLFPSFGTGNTEAFF
>TRBJ2-7|TRBV2|NA
TGTGCCAGCAGTGAACTCCCTTACGAGCAGTACTTC
CASSELPYEQYF
>TRBJ1-4|TRBV10-1|TRBD1
TGCGCCAGCACCCGGAGGGGGCGTCTGCTTACAACTAATGAAAAACTGTTTTTT
CASTRRGRLLTTNEKLFF